This entry lists 10 T cell receptor beta chains sequenced from one sample in a study of blood T cell repertoires in COVID-19. Assay: immunoSEQ multiplex PCR; the TCRdb copy retains only in-frame clones and omits some. The sample holds roughly 180,000 clones, more than 80% seen once. Source material: peripheral blood. The receptors were gathered from a human donor in a cohort sampled during active COVID-19.

The chain couples TRBV9 to TRBJ2-7, with 7 bases fitting TRBD2. Germline V gives CDR1 SGDLS, CDR2 YYNGEE. With 0 bases clipped from V and 6 bases from J, the junction kept 9 bases outside the gene matches. The CDR3 loop spans 15 amino acids. The CDR3 region is CASSVDGTMFSEQYF. In DNA form, the CDR3 reads TGTGCCAGCAGCGTAGATGGGACTATGTTCTCCGAGCAGTACTTC.

V and J are TRBV6-5 and TRBJ2-3; possible D gene TRBD1, 6 bases. Trimming removed 0 bases at V and 3 bases at J, with 10 bases between. CDR1 is MNHEY and CDR2 is SVGAGI in the germline V gene. The CDR3 length is 15 residues. The CDR3 region is CASSYSWGRTDTQYF. In DNA form, the CDR3 reads TGTGCCAGCAGTTACTCGTGGGGGCGGACAGATACGCAGTATTTT.

This chain connects TRBV19 to TRBJ1-1; TRBD1 matches 7 bases. Germline V gene sequence: CDR1 LNHDA, CDR2 SQIVND (reference sequence). This CDR3 region has 14 residues. Trimming removed 6 bases from V and 4 bases from J; junction bases left unmatched: 8. The chain's CDR3 is CASSAQGLGTEAFF. The CDR3 DNA follows: TGTGCCAGTAGCGCACAGGGGTTGGGCACTGAAGCTTTCTTT.

The genes are TRBV4-2 and TRBJ2-7; TRBD2 aligns across 7 bases. Germline CDR1 LGHNA, CDR2 YNFKEQ. The CDR3 extends over 14 amino acids. V was pared by 1 base and J by 3 bases, with 3 bases of the junction left unmatched. CDR3: CASSQARTSYEQYF. CDR3 bases: TGTGCCAGCAGCCAAGCCCGGACTAGCTACGAGCAGTACTTC.

The chain links TRBV30 to TRBJ2-7; 8 positions agree with TRBD1. V lost 3 bases, J lost 0 bases, and 7 bases stayed unmatched. The CDR3 is made up of 15 amino acids. In germline, CDR1 is GTSNPN, CDR2 SVGIG (reference sequence). The CDR3: CAWSPDRGYSYEQYF. DNA for the CDR3: TGTGCCTGGAGCCCTGACAGGGGATACTCCTACGAGCAGTACTTC.

The chain couples TRBV27 to TRBJ1-6; no clear D gene. Germline loops: CDR1 MNHEY, CDR2 SMNVEV (reference sequence). Trimming left V 7 bases short and J 7 bases short, with 20 bases between. The CDR3 loop spans 16 amino acids. CDR3 loop: CASTLSPGVNNSPLHF. CDR3 DNA: TGTGCCAGCACCCTAAGCCCCGGGGTCAACAATTCACCCCTCCACTTT.

V gene TRBV29-1 combines with J gene TRBJ1-1; perhaps TRBD1 as D (5 bases). V dropped 3 bases and J dropped 5 bases, with 10 bases sitting between them. The CDR3 covers 12 residues. Germline V gene sequence: CDR1 SQVTM, CDR2 ANQGSEA. The CDR3 bases are TGCAGCGTTGATAAGGGGCTGACTGAAGCTTTCTTT. Translating it yields CSVDKGLTEAFF.

The chain combines TRBV3-1 (or the pseudogene TRBV3-2) with TRBJ1-2; TRBD1 is a possible D gene (5 bases). CDR3 length equals 15 residues. The V gene's germline CDR1 is LGHDT and CDR2 YNNKEL (reference sequence). V was shortened by 3 bases and J by 8 bases, with 19 bases between the two germline ends. The CDR3 sequence: CASSHHKSRQNGYTF. The CDR3 bases are TGTGCCAGCAGCCACCACAAATCAAGACAGAACGGCTACACCTTC.

A single count supports this clone. This specimen includes other DNA sequences encoding the same CDR3. The V gene is TRBV5-1, the J gene TRBJ2-3; 11 bases align to TRBD2. The germline gives CDR1 SGHRS, CDR2 YFSETQ. V was clipped by 4 bases and J by 4 bases; unmatched bases: 2. The CDR3 runs 14 residues. The CDR3 sequence is CASSLAGGSDTQYF. CDR3 DNA: TGCGCCAGCAGCCTAGCGGGGGGTTCAGATACGCAGTATTTT.

The rearrangement joins TRBV6-6 to TRBJ1-2; no definite D call. CDR3 length: 16 residues. V lost 5 bases to trimming and J lost 2 bases, with 18 bases between them. Germline lookup yields CDR1 MNHNY and CDR2 SVGAGI (reference sequence). CDR3 residues: CASSHDSRPPNYGYTF. The CDR3 DNA reads as TGTGCCAGCAGTCACGACTCCCGACCTCCGAACTATGGCTACACCTTC.